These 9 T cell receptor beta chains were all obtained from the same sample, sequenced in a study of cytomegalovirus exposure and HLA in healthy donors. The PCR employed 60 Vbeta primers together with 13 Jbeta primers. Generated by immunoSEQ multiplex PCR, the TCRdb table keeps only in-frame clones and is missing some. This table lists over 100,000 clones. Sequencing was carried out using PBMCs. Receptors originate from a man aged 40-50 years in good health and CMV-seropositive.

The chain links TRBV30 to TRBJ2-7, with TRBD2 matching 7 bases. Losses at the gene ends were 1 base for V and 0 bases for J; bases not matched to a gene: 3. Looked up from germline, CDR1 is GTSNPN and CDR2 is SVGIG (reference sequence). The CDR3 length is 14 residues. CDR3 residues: CAWSASGVSYEQYF. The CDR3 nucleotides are TGTGCCTGGAGTGCGAGCGGGGTCTCCTACGAGCAGTACTTC.

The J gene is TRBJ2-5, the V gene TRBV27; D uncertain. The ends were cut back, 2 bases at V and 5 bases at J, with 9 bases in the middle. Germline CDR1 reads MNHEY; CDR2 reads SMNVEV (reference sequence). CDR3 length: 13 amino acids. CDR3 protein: CASSLTLEETQYF. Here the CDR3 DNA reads TGTGCCAGCAGTTTAACCCTCGAGGAGACCCAGTACTTC.

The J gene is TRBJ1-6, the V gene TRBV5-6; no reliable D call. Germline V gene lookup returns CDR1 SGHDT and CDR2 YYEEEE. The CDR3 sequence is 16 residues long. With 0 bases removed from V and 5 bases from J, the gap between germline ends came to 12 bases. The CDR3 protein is CASSLDPGGHNSPLHF. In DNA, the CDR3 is TGTGCCAGCAGCTTGGACCCCGGAGGACATAATTCACCCCTCCACTTT.

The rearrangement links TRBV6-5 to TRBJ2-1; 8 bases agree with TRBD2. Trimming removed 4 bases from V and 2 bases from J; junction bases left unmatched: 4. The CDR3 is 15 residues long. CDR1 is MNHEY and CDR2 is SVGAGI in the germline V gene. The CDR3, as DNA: TGTGCCAGCAGTTCCTCGGGACTAGCCTACAATGAGCAGTTCTTC. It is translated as CASSSSGLAYNEQFF.

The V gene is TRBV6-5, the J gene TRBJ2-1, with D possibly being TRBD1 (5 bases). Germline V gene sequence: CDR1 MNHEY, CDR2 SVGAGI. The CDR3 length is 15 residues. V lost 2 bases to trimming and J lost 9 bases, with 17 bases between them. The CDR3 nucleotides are TGTGCCAGCAGTTACGACAGTGTAAGGTTTGGTGAGCAGTTCTTC. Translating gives CASSYDSVRFGEQFF.

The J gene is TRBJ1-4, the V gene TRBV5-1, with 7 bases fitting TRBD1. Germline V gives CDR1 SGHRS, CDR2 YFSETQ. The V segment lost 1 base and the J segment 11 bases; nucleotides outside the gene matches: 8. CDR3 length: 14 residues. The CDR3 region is CASSLFKTGDKLFF. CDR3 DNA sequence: TGCGCCAGCAGCTTGTTCAAAACAGGGGATAAACTGTTTTTT.

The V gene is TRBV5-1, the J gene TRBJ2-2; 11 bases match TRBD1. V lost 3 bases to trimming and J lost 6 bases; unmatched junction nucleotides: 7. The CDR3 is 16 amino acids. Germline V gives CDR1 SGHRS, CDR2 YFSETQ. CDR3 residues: CASSSRDRGGAGELFF. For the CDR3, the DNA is TGCGCCAGCAGCTCCCGGGACAGGGGGGGGGCCGGGGAGCTGTTTTTT.

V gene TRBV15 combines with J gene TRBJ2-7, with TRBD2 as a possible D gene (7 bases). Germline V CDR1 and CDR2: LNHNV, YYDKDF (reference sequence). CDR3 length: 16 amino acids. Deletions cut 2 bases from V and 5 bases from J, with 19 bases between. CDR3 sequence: CATSRPRGGRFDEQYF. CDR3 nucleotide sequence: TGTGCCACCAGCAGACCTAGGGGGGGGCGGTTTGACGAGCAGTACTTC.

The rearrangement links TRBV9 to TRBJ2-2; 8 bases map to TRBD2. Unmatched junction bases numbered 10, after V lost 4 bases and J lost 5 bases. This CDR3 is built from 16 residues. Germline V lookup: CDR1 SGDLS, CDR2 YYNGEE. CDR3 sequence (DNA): TGTGCCAGCAGCTACCGGGGGGGGGAAGGGACCGGGGAGCTGTTTTTT. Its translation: CASSYRGGEGTGELFF.